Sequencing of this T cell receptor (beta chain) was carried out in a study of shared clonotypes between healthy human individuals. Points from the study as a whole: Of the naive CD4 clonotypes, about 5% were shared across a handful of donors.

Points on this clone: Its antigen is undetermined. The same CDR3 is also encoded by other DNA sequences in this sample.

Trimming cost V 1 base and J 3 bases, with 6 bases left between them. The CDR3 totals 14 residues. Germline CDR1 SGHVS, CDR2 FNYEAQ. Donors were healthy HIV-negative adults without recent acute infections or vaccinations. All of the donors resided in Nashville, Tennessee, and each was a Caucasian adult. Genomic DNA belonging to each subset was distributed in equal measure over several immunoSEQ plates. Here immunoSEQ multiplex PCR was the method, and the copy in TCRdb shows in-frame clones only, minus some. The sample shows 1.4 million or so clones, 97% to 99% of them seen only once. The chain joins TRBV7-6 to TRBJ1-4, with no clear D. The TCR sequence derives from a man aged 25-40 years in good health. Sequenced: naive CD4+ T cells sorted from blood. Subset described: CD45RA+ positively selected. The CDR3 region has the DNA TGTGCCAGCAGCTTAGGGAGACCTAATGAAAAACTGTTTTTT. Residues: CASSLGRPNEKLFF.